This T cell receptor (beta chain) was recorded in a study of cytomegalovirus exposure and HLA in healthy donors. The PCR had 60 Vbeta and 13 Jbeta primers. Per the authors' pipeline: The count from a later analysis was some 76 million unique TCR beta chains, around 11 million of them shared. The data were produced by immunoSEQ multiplex PCR, yet TCRdb's version contains in-frame clones alone and is incomplete. V, J and clone size were drawn from that table, and D and trimming were deduced from the DNA. Here the sample spans 110,000 to 150,000 clones, 70% to 75% being singletons. As concerns this clone: Antigen specificity is unknown.

Germline V gives CDR1 SEHNR, CDR2 FQNEAQ (reference sequence). Trimming took off 1 base at V and 2 bases at J, with 11 bases between the two ends. CDR3 length: 15 amino acids. The study's findings and limits: In a later analysis, common viral pathogens appeared linked to several of the most significant clusters. The study flagged about 160 TCR beta chains as cytomegalovirus-associated. When analyzed later, the rates of TCR association showed variation by HLA locus, with DRB1 the most and HLA-C the fewest.

Input material: PBMCs. The clonotype was recovered from a woman aged 30 to 39 in good health and CMV-seronegative. V is TRBV7-9 and J is TRBJ1-1; no clear D gene. CDR3 in amino acids: CASSLGPGGNTEAFF. The CDR3 nucleotides read TGTGCCAGCAGCTTAGGACCGGGAGGAAACACTGAAGCTTTCTTT.